A selection of T cell receptor beta chains follows, all from one sample in a study of T cells in localized non-small cell lung cancer. Method: immunoSEQ multiplex PCR; TCRdb's copy keeps in-frame clones and lacks some. The sample shows over 1,000 clones, about 20% of them seen only once. Specimen: normal lung tissue next to the tumor, collected before any cancer treatment. These receptors came from a male donor older than 55 with stage III lung adenocarcinoma. Each CDR3 is given with its conserved first and last residue. The D gene is left open where the match is weak. Not every row has a clone size; where given, it reads once, few, many or a size class.

D	V	size	J	DNA	CDR3
NA	TRBV11-3	medium-sized	TRBJ2-7	TGTGCCAGCAGCTCGTTCGGGCAGGCCTACGAGCAGTACTTC	CASSSFGQAYEQYF
TRBD2	TRBV11-3	medium-sized	TRBJ2-2	TGTGCCAGCAGCTTGGTAGCGGGAGTTCCCGGGGAGCTGTTTTTT	CASSLVAGVPGELFF
NA	TRBV11-3	NA	TRBJ1-2	TGTGCCAGCAGCTTCTTAGGCGGGGGCGATGGCTACACCTTC	CASSFLGGGDGYTF
NA	TRBV5-1	NA	TRBJ2-5	TGCGCCAGCAGCTTGTCTTTCGCGGCCCAAGAGACCCAGTACTTC	CASSLSFAAQETQYF
NA	TRBV11-3	few	TRBJ1-4	TGTGCCAGCAGTCGAAGGACAGCAAGAAATGAAAAACTGTTTTTT	CASSRRTARNEKLFF
NA	TRBV11-3	few	TRBJ1-4	TGTGCCAGCAGCCCGACCGTGGGGGGTGAAAAACTGTTTTTT	CASSPTVGGEKLFF
NA	TRBV30	NA	TRBJ1-5	TGTGCCTGGAGTGCTACGGCAGATCAGCCCCAGCATTTT	CAWSATADQPQHF
TRBD2	TRBV13	NA	TRBJ2-1	TGTGCCAGCAGCTTAGGCCGGGAGGGCCAGGGGTTCTTC	CASSLGREGQGFF
TRBD1	TRBV6-8	NA	TRBJ1-1	TGTGCCAGCAGTGCTGCAGGGGGCGTAGGTAGGAACACTGAAGCTTTCTTT	CASSAAGGVGRNTEAFF
NA	TRBV5-1	NA	TRBJ2-1	TGCGCCAGCAGCTTGGAGGGGCGGTATGGTACTGAGCAGTTCTTC	CASSLEGRYGTEQFF
NA	TRBV7-2	NA	TRBJ1-1	TGTGCCAGCAGCTTAAGAGCGAACACTGAAGCTTTCTTT	CASSLRANTEAFF
NA	TRBV11-3	large	TRBJ1-1	TGTGCCAGCAGCTTAGGGACCTTGGGAACTGAAGCTTTCTTT	CASSLGTLGTEAFF
NA	TRBV5-1	NA	TRBJ2-7	TGCGCCAGCAGCTCGACCCTATATGGCAGGGTTTGGTACGAGCAGTACTTC	CASSSTLYGRVWYEQYF
TRBD1	TRBV11-3	medium-sized	TRBJ2-5	TGTGCCAGCAGCTTAGGCAGGGGGAGTCAAGAGACCCAGTACTTC	CASSLGRGSQETQYF
NA	TRBV6-8	NA	TRBJ2-3	TGTGCCAGCAGTCATTACCGGTTCCCAGATACGCAGTATTTT	CASSHYRFPDTQYF
TRBD1	TRBV18	NA	TRBJ2-6	TGTGCCAGCTCACCCGGACAGGGGAGCTCTGGGGCCAACGTCCTGACTTTC	CASSPGQGSSGANVLTF
TRBD2	TRBV11-3	few	TRBJ2-5	TGTGCCAGCAGTCGTTTAGCGGGGGGCGGAGAGACCCAGTACTTC	CASSRLAGGGETQYF
NA	TRBV5-1	few	TRBJ1-4	TGCGCCAGCAGCCACATCGGGGGGGGCGCAGAAGAAAAACTGTTTTTT	CASSHIGGGAEEKLFF
NA	TRBV11-3	few	TRBJ1-2	TGTGCCAGCAGCTTAGTAGGGGACACCAACTATGGCTACACCTTC	CASSLVGDTNYGYTF
NA	TRBV7-2	NA	TRBJ1-1	TGTGCCAGCAGTGCGGACTTGAACACTGAAGCTTTCTTT	CASSADLNTEAFF
NA	TRBV19	NA	TRBJ1-2	TGTGCCAGTAGTAGCGTTGGGGGGCGAGGAGCGGGCTACACCTTC	CASSSVGGRGAGYTF
TRBD2	TRBV11-3	few	TRBJ2-1	TGTGCCAGCAGCTTAGTAGGAAGGGTAGCGGGGTTCCTCAGGAGTGAGCAGTTCTTC	CASSLVGRVAGFLRSEQFF
NA	TRBV30	NA	TRBJ2-5	TGTGCCTGGGGGGACGGGGGCCGGGAGACCCAGTACTTC	CAWGDGGRETQYF
TRBD1	TRBV6-8	NA	TRBJ1-2	TGTGCCAGCAGTTACTGGGACAGCCCCACAAACTCATATGGCTACACCTTC	CASSYWDSPTNSYGYTF
NA	TRBV6-8	NA	TRBJ2-6	TGTGCCAGCAGTCCGGGGGAGTCACCCGGGGCCAACGTCCTGACTTTC	CASSPGESPGANVLTF
NA	TRBV14	NA	TRBJ1-4	TGTGCCAGCAGCCCCCTTAAAGACCGATTGGCCGGGGAAAAACTGTTTTTT	CASSPLKDRLAGEKLFF
TRBD1	TRBV6-8	medium-sized	TRBJ1-2	TGTGCCAGCAGGCCGGGACAGAGTAACTATGGCTACACCTTC	CASRPGQSNYGYTF